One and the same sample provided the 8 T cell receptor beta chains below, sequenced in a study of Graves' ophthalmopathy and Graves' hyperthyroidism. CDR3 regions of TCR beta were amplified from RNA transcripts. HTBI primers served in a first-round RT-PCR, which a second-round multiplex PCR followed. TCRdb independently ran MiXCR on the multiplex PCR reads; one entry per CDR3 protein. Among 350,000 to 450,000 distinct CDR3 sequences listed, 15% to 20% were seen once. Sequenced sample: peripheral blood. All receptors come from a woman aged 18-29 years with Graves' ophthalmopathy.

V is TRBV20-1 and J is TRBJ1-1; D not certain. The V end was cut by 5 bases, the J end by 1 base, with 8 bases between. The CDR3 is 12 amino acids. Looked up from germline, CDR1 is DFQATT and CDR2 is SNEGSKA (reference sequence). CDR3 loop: CSAFKGNTEAFF. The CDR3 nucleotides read TGCAGTGCTTTCAAGGGGAACACTGAAGCTTTCTTT.

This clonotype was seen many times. In DNA, the CDR3 is TGTGCCAGCAGCCACTCCTTGGGGGGATACGCGCGGGGCTACACCTTC. Translation: CASSHSLGGYARGYTF. This chain connects TRBV27 to TRBJ1-2; perhaps TRBD1 as D (5 bases). The CDR3 loop spans 16 amino acids. From germline, CDR1 is MNHEY and CDR2 SMNVEV (reference sequence). V lost 6 bases and J lost 8, with 25 bases in between.

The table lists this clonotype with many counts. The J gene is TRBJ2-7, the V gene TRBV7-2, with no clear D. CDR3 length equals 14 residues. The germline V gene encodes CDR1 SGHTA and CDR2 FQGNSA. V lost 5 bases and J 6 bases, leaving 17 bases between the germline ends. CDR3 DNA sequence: TGTGCCAGCAGCCGGCCCCCAAGGCTGGGCGAGCAGTACTTC. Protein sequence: CASSRPPRLGEQYF.

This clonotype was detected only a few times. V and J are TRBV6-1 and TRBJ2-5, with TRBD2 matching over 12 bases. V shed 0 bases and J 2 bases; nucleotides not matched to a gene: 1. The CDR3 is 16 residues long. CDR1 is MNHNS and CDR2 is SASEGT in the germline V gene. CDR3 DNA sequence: TGTGCCAGCAGTGAAGCGACTAGCGGGAGACAAGAGACCCAGTACTTC. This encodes CASSEATSGRQETQYF.

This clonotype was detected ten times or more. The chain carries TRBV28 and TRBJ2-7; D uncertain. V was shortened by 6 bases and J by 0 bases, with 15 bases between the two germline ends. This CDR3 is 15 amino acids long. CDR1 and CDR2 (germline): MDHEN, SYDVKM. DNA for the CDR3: TGTGCCAGCAGACCCTCACCCACCCCCTCCTACGAGCAGTACTTC. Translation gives CASRPSPTPSYEQYF.

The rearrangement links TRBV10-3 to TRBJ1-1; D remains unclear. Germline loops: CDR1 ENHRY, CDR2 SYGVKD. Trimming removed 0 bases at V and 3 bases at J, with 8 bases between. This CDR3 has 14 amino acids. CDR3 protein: CAISESGGYTEAFF. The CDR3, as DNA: TGTGCCATCAGTGAGTCAGGAGGGTACACTGAAGCTTTCTTT.

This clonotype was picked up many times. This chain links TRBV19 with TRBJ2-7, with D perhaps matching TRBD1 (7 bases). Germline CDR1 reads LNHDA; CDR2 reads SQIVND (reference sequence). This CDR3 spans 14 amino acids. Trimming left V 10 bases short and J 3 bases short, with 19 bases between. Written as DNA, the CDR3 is TGTGCCACCAGTCGGGGGACAGAAATCTACGAGCAGTACTTC. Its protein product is CATSRGTEIYEQYF. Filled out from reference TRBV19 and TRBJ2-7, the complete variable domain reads DGGITQSPKYLFRKEGQNVTLSCEQNLNHDAMYWYRQDPGQGLRLIYYSQIVNDFQKGDIAEGYSVSREKKESFPLTVTSAQKNPTAFYLCATSRGTEIYEQYFGPGTRLTVT.

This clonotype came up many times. The CDR3 DNA reads TGTGCCTGCGGGTCAGGTGAGAATCAGCCCCAGCATTTT. Its translation is CACGSGENQPQHF. This sequence joins TRBV28 and TRBJ1-5, with unresolved D. V shed 11 bases and J shed 4 bases, with 15 bases lying between them. The germline CDR1 and CDR2 sequences are MDHEN and SYDVKM. The CDR3 totals 13 residues. Based on the CDR3 plus reference TRBV28 and TRBJ1-5, the full variable domain is DVKVTQSSRYLVKRTGEKVFLECVQDMDHENMFWYRQDPGLGLRLIYFSYDVKMKEKGDIPEGYSVSREKKERFSLILESASTNQTSMYLCACGSGENQPQHFGDGTRLSIL.